These 19 T cell receptor beta chains were all obtained from the same sample, sequenced in a study of blood T cell repertoires in COVID-19 (dated by TCRdb to 2018 to 2021). Receptor libraries were prepared by the immunoSEQ multiplex PCR assay. The immuneACCESS repertoire file appears here via TCRdb, limited to in-frame rearrangements. These files lack a portion of the clones; in checked studies, under half of the deficit traces to unresolved V genes, and the cause of the others is not known. The sample contains approximately 88,000 clones, about 80% of them found a single time. Roughly 53% of the sample is taken by the ten largest. Material for sequencing was peripheral blood. The source is a human donor in a cohort sampled during active COVID-19.

This chain links TRBV24-1 with TRBJ2-3, with TRBD1 identical over 7 bases. The V gene's germline CDR1 is KGHDR and CDR2 SFDVKD. J was trimmed by 6 bases and V by 2 bases; bases with no gene match: 13. The CDR3 runs to 17 residues. CDR3 amino acids: CATSDSGDRLTGDTQYF. The DNA for the CDR3 is TGTGCCACCAGTGATTCCGGGGACAGACTTACAGGGGATACGCAGTATTTT.

This rearrangement joins TRBV19 to TRBJ2-2; 9 bases match TRBD1. CDR3 length: 16 residues. J gave up 9 bases and V 4 bases, and 12 bases lay outside the gene matches. Germline-derived CDR1 and CDR2 are LNHDA and SQIVND (reference sequence). The CDR3 region has the DNA TGTGCCAGTAGTAGGTCCGGGACAGGGCTGCCCCGGGAGCTGTTTTTT. Translated: CASSRSGTGLPRELFF.

The chain joins TRBV3-1 (or the pseudogene TRBV3-2) to TRBJ1-3; D unclear. This CDR3 has 14 residues. CDR1 LGHDT and CDR2 YNNKEL come from the germline V gene (reference sequence). V was clipped by 1 base and J by 3 bases, with 7 bases between them. This chain's CDR3 is CASSQAGFGNTIYF. The DNA for the CDR3 is TGTGCCAGCAGCCAAGCGGGGTTTGGAAACACCATATATTTT.

The V gene is TRBV18, the J gene TRBJ2-5; no definite D call. V gave up 3 bases and J gave up 5 bases, with 10 bases separating them. The CDR3 is 13 amino acids. Per the germline V gene, CDR1 is KGHSH and CDR2 is LQKENI. The CDR3 DNA reads TGTGCCAGCTCACCTCCCGTTGTCGAGACCCAGTACTTC. The encoded protein is CASSPPVVETQYF.

This rearrangement joins TRBV7-2 to TRBJ1-2, with D unresolved. There are 13 residues in the CDR3. V was shortened by 5 bases and J by 3 bases, with 10 bases between the two germline ends. Per germline, CDR1 SGHTA and CDR2 FQGNSA. As DNA, the CDR3 is TGTGCCAGCAGCCGAACTCGGGACTATGGCTACACCTTC. It yields the protein CASSRTRDYGYTF.

The chain recombines TRBV15 with TRBJ2-7; 8 bases are a match to TRBD2. Germline-derived CDR1 and CDR2 are LNHNV and YYDKDF (reference sequence). The CDR3 has 17 residues. V lost 5 bases to trimming and J lost 3 bases; unmatched junction nucleotides: 15. The CDR3 spells CATSPRAQRELGYEQYF. CDR3 in DNA: TGTGCCACCAGCCCCCGGGCTCAGCGGGAGTTGGGCTACGAGCAGTACTTC. The variable domain in full, with the rest retrieved from reference TRBV15 and TRBJ2-7, is DAMVIQNPRYQVTQFGKPVTLSCSQTLNHNVMYWYQQKSSQAPKLLFHYYDKDFNNEADTPDNFQSRRPNTSFCFLDIRSPGLGDTAMYLCATSPRAQRELGYEQYFGPGTRLTVT.

J is TRBJ1-5 and V is TRBV27; TRBD1 agrees at 9 bases. CDR1 is MNHEY, CDR2 SMNVEV, per germline (reference sequence). V dropped 8 bases and J dropped 2; count of bases not matched to a gene: 1. The CDR3 is 13 residues long. In DNA, the CDR3 is TGTGCCAGCCGACAGGGGGGCAATCAGCCCCAGCATTTT. This codes for CASRQGGNQPQHF.

The genes are TRBV4-2 and TRBJ2-7, with TRBD2 matching over 11 bases. After removal of 4 bases from V and 4 bases from J, the junction contained 21 bases not matched to a gene. The germline V gene has CDR1 LGHNA and CDR2 YNFKEQ. This CDR3 is built from 20 residues. The CDR3 region has the DNA TGTGCCAGCAGCCCCGCCGAAAAGGGACTACAACTAGCGGGAGAATACGAGCAGTACTTC. Translating gives CASSPAEKGLQLAGEYEQYF.

The genes are TRBV6-5 and TRBJ2-5, with 9 positions matching TRBD1. The CDR3 consists of 15 residues. Germline-derived CDR1 and CDR2 are MNHEY and SVGAGI. Germline trimming cut 5 bases from V and 5 bases from J; bases unmatched to any gene: 9. CDR3 bases: TGTGCCAGCAGTCTTACAGGGGGCGGAGGTGAGACCCAGTACTTC. It encodes CASSLTGGGGETQYF.

The rearrangement links TRBV7-8 to TRBJ2-7; 9 nucleotides align to TRBD2. The germline gives CDR1 SGHVS, CDR2 FQNEAQ. The junction had 3 bases not matched to a gene; V was cut back by 1 base and J by 2 bases. The CDR3 runs to 15 residues. The CDR3 DNA is TGTGCCAGCAGCTTAGAAGCGGGGGGACCCTACGAGCAGTACTTC. This translates into CASSLEAGGPYEQYF.

The chain employs TRBV2 and TRBJ1-1; D may be TRBD1 (5 bases). The germline V and J ends were trimmed by 5 bases and 11 bases, with 18 bases remaining between them. CDR1 is SNHLY, CDR2 FYNNEI, per germline. This CDR3 spans 13 amino acids. The CDR3 loop is CASSPDGALTAFF. Written as DNA, the CDR3 is TGTGCCAGCAGTCCCGATGGGGCTCTCACGGCTTTCTTT.

The chain recombines TRBV27 with TRBJ1-6; 10 bases are shared with TRBD1. After removal of 0 bases from V and 6 bases from J, the junction contained 5 bases not matched to a gene. Germline V gene sequence: CDR1 MNHEY, CDR2 SMNVEV (reference sequence). This CDR3 comprises 17 residues. The CDR3 is CASSLSRRTGGNSPLHF. The CDR3 DNA reads TGTGCCAGCAGTTTATCGAGAAGGACAGGGGGTAATTCACCCCTCCACTTT.

This clone was recorded only once. V is TRBV11-2 and J is TRBJ1-3; D is perhaps TRBD1 (6 bases). There are 19 residues in the CDR3. CDR1 and CDR2 from the germline V gene are SGHAT and FQNNGV. Trimming took off 0 bases at V and 0 bases at J, with 18 bases between the two ends. CDR3 loop: CASSLDGRGAAVSGNTIYF. The CDR3 DNA sequence: TGTGCCAGCAGCTTAGATGGGAGGGGGGCCGCAGTCTCTGGAAACACCATATATTTT.

The chain joins TRBV5-4 to TRBJ2-3; no definite D call. The CDR3 loop spans 15 amino acids. V lost 0 bases to trimming and J lost 6 bases, with 14 bases between them. Germline V gives CDR1 SGHNT, CDR2 YYREEE (reference sequence). DNA for the CDR3: TGTGCCAGCAGCTTGGGTGGCAACCGCTTGGATACGCAGTATTTT. It specifies CASSLGGNRLDTQYF. The full variable domain, its missing parts supplied by reference TRBV5-4 and TRBJ2-3, is ETGVTQSPTHLIKTRGQQVTLRCSSQSGHNTVSWYQQALGQGPQFIFQYYREEENGRGNFPPRFSGLQFPNYSSELNVNALELDDSALYLCASSLGGNRLDTQYFGPGTRLTVL.

The CDR3 spells CATSGTGTGGRYGYTF. As DNA, the CDR3 is TGTGCCACCAGTGGAACTGGGACAGGGGGCCGCTATGGCTACACCTTC. This sequence joins TRBV24-1 and TRBJ1-2; 12 bases match TRBD1. Germline CDR1 and CDR2: KGHDR and SFDVKD. Germline trimming cut 5 bases from V and 4 bases from J; bases unmatched to any gene: 7. CDR3 length equals 16 residues.

This clone was detected once. The chain is built from TRBV16 and TRBJ2-3, with TRBD1 as a possible D gene (6 bases). The V end was cut by 2 bases, the J end by 7 bases, with 16 bases between. The CDR3 runs 15 residues. Germline V gene data show CDR1 as KGHSY and CDR2 as FQNENV. For the CDR3, the DNA is TGTGCCAGCAGCCAAGCCCGTACAGGGTTAAATACGCAGTATTTT. Its protein product is CASSQARTGLNTQYF. Filled out from reference TRBV16 and TRBJ2-3, the complete variable domain reads GEEVAQTPKHLVRGEGQKAKLYCAPIKGHSYVFWYQQVLKNEFKFLISFQNENVFDETGMPKERFSAKCLPNSPCSLEIQATKLEDSAVYFCASSQARTGLNTQYFGPGTRLTVL.

The V and J genes are TRBV6-2 or TRBV6-3 and TRBJ2-7; maybe TRBD2 (5 bases). This CDR3 is 15 amino acids long. The V end was cut by 0 bases, the J end by 6 bases, with 15 bases between. The V gene's germline CDR1 is MNHEY and CDR2 SVGEGT. The CDR3 sequence is CASSYSTQKGGEQYF. CDR3 DNA: TGTGCCAGCAGTTACTCGACCCAGAAAGGAGGCGAGCAGTACTTC.

V usage is TRBV7-2 and J usage is TRBJ2-5, with 14 positions matching TRBD2. This CDR3 is built from 14 residues. With 1 base clipped from V and 13 bases from J, the junction kept 5 bases outside the gene matches. Germline V gene lookup returns CDR1 SGHTA and CDR2 FQGNSA. In DNA form, the CDR3 reads TGTGCCAGCAGCTTAGGCGGGACTAGCGGGAGCGGGTACTTC. It translates to CASSLGGTSGSGYF.

The chain combines TRBV28 with TRBJ2-4, with D unresolved. V lost 3 bases to trimming and J lost 10 bases, with 7 bases between them. CDR3 length: 11 residues. Germline values: CDR1 MDHEN, CDR2 SYDVKM. The CDR3 is CASSFASIQYF. CDR3 bases: TGTGCCAGCAGTTTTGCCAGTATTCAGTACTTC.